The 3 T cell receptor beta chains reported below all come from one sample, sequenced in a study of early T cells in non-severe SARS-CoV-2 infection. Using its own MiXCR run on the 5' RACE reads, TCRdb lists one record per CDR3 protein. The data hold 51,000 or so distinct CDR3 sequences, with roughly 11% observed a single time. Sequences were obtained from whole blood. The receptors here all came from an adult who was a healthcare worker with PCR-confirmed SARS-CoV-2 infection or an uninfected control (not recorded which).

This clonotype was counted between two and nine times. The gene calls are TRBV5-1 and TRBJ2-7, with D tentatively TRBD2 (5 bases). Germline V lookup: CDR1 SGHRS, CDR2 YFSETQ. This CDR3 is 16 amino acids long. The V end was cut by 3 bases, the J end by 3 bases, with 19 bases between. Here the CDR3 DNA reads TGCGCCAGCAGCTCGTCCCCCTCTCGGGAACTCTACGAGCAGTACTTC. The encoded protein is CASSSSPSRELYEQYF.

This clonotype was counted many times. The CDR3 protein is CASSYSIGTSVAGELFF. The DNA for the CDR3 is TGTGCCAGCAGTTACTCGATAGGGACTAGCGTAGCCGGGGAGCTGTTTTTT. The gene calls are TRBV6-5 and TRBJ2-2; TRBD2 matches at 10 bases. Germline CDR1 is MNHEY and CDR2 is SVGAGI. Trimming at V came to 0 bases and at J to 6 bases, leaving 7 bases not matched to a gene. CDR3 length equals 17 residues.

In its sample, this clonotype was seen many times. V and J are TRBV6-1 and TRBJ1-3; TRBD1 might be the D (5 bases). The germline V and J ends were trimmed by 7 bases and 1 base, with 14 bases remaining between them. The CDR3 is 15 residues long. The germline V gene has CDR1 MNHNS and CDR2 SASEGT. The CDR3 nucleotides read TGTGCCAGCACGTGGGGCCTGGAGTCTGGAAACACCATATATTTT. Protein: CASTWGLESGNTIYF.